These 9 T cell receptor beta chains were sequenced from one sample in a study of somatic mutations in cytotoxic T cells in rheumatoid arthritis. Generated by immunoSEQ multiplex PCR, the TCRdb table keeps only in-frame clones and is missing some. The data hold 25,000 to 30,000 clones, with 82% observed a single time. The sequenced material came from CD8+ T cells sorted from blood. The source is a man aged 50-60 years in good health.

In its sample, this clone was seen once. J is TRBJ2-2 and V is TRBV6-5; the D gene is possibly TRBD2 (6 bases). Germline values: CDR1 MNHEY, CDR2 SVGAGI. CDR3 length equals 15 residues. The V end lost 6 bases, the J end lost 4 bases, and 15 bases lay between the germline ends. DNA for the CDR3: TGTGCCAGCAGAAATTCGGGACTTGCCACCGGGGAGCTGTTTTTT. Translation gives CASRNSGLATGELFF.

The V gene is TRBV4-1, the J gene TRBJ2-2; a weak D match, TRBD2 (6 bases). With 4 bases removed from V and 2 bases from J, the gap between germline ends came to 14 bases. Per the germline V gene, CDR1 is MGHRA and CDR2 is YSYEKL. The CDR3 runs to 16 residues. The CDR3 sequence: CASSPHGDSNTGELFF. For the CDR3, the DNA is TGCGCCAGCAGCCCCCACGGGGACTCTAACACCGGGGAGCTGTTTTTT.

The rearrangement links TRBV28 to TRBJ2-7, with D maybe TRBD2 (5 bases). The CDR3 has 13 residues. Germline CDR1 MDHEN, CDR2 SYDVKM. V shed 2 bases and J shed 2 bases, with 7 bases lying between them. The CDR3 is CASSLGETYEQYF. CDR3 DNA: TGTGCCAGCAGTTTAGGGGAGACCTACGAGCAGTACTTC.

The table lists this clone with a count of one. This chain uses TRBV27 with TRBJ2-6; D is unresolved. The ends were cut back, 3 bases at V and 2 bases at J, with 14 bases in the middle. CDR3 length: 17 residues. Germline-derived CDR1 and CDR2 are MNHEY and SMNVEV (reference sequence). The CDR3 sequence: CASSFTPQTTGANVLTF. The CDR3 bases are TGTGCCAGCAGTTTCACACCACAGACCACTGGGGCCAACGTCCTGACTTTC.

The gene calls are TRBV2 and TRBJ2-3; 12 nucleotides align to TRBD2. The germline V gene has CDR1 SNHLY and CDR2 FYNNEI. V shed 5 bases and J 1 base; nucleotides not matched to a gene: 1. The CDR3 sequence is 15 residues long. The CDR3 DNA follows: TGTGCCAGCAGTAGACTAGCGGGGGGCACAGATACGCAGTATTTT. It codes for CASSRLAGGTDTQYF.

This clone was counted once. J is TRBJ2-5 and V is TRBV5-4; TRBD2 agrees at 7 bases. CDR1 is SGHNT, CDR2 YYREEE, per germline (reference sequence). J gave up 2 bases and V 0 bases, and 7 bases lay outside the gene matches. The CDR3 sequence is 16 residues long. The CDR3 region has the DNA TGTGCCAGCAGCTTGGAACGGAGGGAGGGGCAAGAGACCCAGTACTTC. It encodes CASSLERREGQETQYF.

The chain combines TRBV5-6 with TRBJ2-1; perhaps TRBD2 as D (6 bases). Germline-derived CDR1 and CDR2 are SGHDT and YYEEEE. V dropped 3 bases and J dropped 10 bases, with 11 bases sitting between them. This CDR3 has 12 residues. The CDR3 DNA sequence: TGTGCCAGCAGCTCGAGCGGGCGAGAGCAGTTCTTC. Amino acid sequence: CASSSSGREQFF.

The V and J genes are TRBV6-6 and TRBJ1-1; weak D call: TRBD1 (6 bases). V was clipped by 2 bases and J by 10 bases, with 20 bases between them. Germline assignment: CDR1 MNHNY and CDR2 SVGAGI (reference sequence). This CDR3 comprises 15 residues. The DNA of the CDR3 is TGTGCCAGCAGTTACAGGGGCGGGGAGGGGGATGGAGCTTTCTTT. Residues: CASSYRGGEGDGAFF.

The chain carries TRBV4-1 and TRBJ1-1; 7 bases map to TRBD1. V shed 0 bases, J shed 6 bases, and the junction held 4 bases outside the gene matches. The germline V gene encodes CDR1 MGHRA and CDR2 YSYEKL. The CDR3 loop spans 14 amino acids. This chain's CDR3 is CASSQEGQGAEAFF. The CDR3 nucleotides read TGCGCCAGCAGCCAAGAAGGGCAGGGGGCTGAAGCTTTCTTT.